These T cell receptor beta chains were read from a single sample in a study of blood T cell repertoires in COVID-19. Sequenced by immunoSEQ multiplex PCR; TCRdb stores in-frame clones only, minus some. Counted here are 100,000 to 150,000 clones, approximately 80% occurring once; the ten biggest clones make up over 9.5%. The specimen was peripheral blood. Source of these receptors: a man in his sixties with acute or convalescent COVID-19. Both conserved end residues are part of each CDR3. A D gene is named only where the DNA matches it firmly. Not every row has a clone size; where given, it reads once, few, many or a size class.

CASSYFGQGANTEAFF | TGTGCCAGCAGTTACTTTGGACAGGGGGCTAACACTGAAGCTTTCTTT | - | TRBJ1-1 | TRBD1 | TRBV6-5
CASSEARGRGYEQYF | TGTGCCAGCAGTGAAGCGCGGGGGAGGGGCTACGAGCAGTACTTC | - | TRBJ2-7 | TRBD2 | TRBV2
CASSPRLSGANVLTF | TGTGCCAGCAGCCCGAGGCTATCTGGGGCCAACGTCCTGACTTTC | - | TRBJ2-6 | - | TRBV7-2
CASSGPRGPSEAFF | TGTGCCAGCAGCGGACCCAGGGGACCCAGTGAAGCTTTCTTT | - | TRBJ1-1 | - | TRBV11-2
CASSYSGTGQVYGYTF | TGTGCCAGCAGTTACTCGGGGACAGGTCAGGTCTATGGCTACACCTTC | - | TRBJ1-2 | TRBD1 | TRBV6-5
CASSMGPRVRDRATYEQYF | TGTGCCAGTAGTATGGGTCCGCGGGTCCGGGACAGGGCAACCTACGAGCAGTACTTC | - | TRBJ2-7 | TRBD1 | TRBV19
CASSLRANEKLFF | TGCGCCAGCAGCCTACGTGCTAATGAAAAACTGTTTTTT | - | TRBJ1-4 | - | TRBV5-1
CASSFMEARPNYGYTF | TGTGCCAGCAGTTTTATGGAGGCCCGACCGAACTATGGCTACACCTTC | once | TRBJ1-2 | - | TRBV28
CATSDLTTQETQYF | TGTGCCACCAGTGACCTGACTACCCAAGAGACCCAGTACTTC | - | TRBJ2-5 | - | TRBV24-1
CATSVRGDALEQYF | TGTGCCACCAGTGTTAGAGGCGACGCCTTGGAGCAGTACTTC | - | TRBJ2-7 | - | TRBV24-1
CASSRKTSGNSGANVLTF | TGTGCCAGTAGTCGTAAGACTAGCGGGAACTCTGGGGCCAACGTCCTGACTTTC | - | TRBJ2-6 | TRBD2 | TRBV19
CASTLGGRNGYTF | TGTGCCAGCACCTTGGGGGGGCGGAATGGCTACACCTTC | - | TRBJ1-2 | - | TRBV28
CATSDGQGYGYTF | TGTGCCACCAGTGACGGACAGGGATATGGCTACACCTTC | - | TRBJ1-2 | TRBD1 | TRBV24-1
CASSLAGDGELFF | TGTGCCAGCAGCTTAGCGGGAGACGGGGAGCTGTTTTTT | - | TRBJ2-2 | - | TRBV7-9
CASSIDRHSPLHF | TGTGCCAGTAGTATTGACAGGCATTCACCCCTCCACTTT | few | TRBJ1-6 | - | TRBV19
CASSLGYTEVQETQYF | TGTGCCAGCAGCTTAGGTTATACGGAGGTTCAAGAGACCCAGTACTTC | - | TRBJ2-5 | - | TRBV7-3
CASSFGGLAGATNEQYF | TGTGCCAGCAGTTTCGGCGGACTAGCGGGAGCCACCAACGAGCAGTACTTC | - | TRBJ2-7 | TRBD2 | TRBV28
CSVEDVPREGGGRRGYTF | TGCAGCGTTGAAGACGTACCACGTGAGGGCGGGGGGCGCAGGGGCTACACCTTC | - | TRBJ1-2 | - | TRBV29-1
CASSAPGQGDNQPQHF | TGTGCCAGTAGTGCCCCGGGACAGGGGGACAATCAGCCCCAGCATTTT | - | TRBJ1-5 | TRBD1 | TRBV19
CASSVGTPGIYEQYF | TGTGCCAGCAGCGTTGGGACACCTGGAATCTACGAGCAGTACTTC | - | TRBJ2-7 | - | TRBV9
CAISESRGYDEQFF | TGTGCCATCAGTGAGTCTAGGGGTTACGATGAGCAGTTCTTC | - | TRBJ2-1 | - | TRBV10-3
CASSEGQGREQFF | TGTGCCAGCAGTGAGGGACAGGGCCGTGAGCAGTTCTTC | - | TRBJ2-1 | TRBD1 | TRBV2
CAWNMNRPSPLHF | TGTGCCTGGAACATGAACAGGCCCTCACCCCTCCACTTT | - | TRBJ1-6 | - | TRBV30
CASSPRQGGSSYTF | TGTGCCAGCAGTCCCAGGCAAGGAGGCAGTAGCTACACCTTC | - | TRBJ1-2 | - | TRBV6-5
CASRTRGVETQYF | TGTGCCAGCAGAACCAGGGGTGTTGAGACCCAGTACTTC | - | TRBJ2-5 | - | TRBV5-4
CASSPGTSASYEQYF | TGTGCCAGCTCACCAGGGACTAGCGCATCCTACGAGCAGTACTTC | - | TRBJ2-7 | TRBD2 | TRBV18
CAISETGVSPLHF | TGTGCCATCAGTGAGACAGGGGTATCACCCCTCCACTTT | - | TRBJ1-6 | TRBD1 | TRBV10-3
CASSSPGLDGSETQYF | TGTGCCAGCAGCTCTCCGGGACTAGATGGCTCGGAGACCCAGTACTTC | - | TRBJ2-5 | TRBD2 | TRBV5-4
CASSPSGAYSGTEAFF | TGTGCCAGCAGCCCCTCAGGGGCTTATTCCGGGACTGAAGCTTTCTTT | - | TRBJ1-1 | - | TRBV7-3
CASSLRGLYYEQYF | TGTGCCAGCAGCTTACGCGGACTTTACTACGAGCAGTACTTC | - | TRBJ2-7 | - | TRBV7-2
CASSVAGSYNEQFF | TGTGCCAGCAGCGTAGCGGGATCGTACAATGAGCAGTTCTTC | - | TRBJ2-1 | - | TRBV9
CASSQRAGTDTQYF | TGTGCCAGCAGCCAGCGGGCCGGCACAGATACGCAGTATTTT | - | TRBJ2-3 | - | TRBV28
CASSFRRGQSNQPQHF | TGTGCCAGCAGTTTTCGCAGGGGGCAAAGCAATCAGCCCCAGCATTTT | - | TRBJ1-5 | TRBD1 | TRBV28
CASCPFRTNGYTF | TGTGCCAGCTGCCCCTTCCGTACTAATGGCTACACCTTC | - | TRBJ1-2 | - | TRBV2
CASSARRYGYTF | TGTGCCAGCAGTGCCCGGCGGTATGGCTACACCTTC | - | TRBJ1-2 | - | TRBV28
CASSQATPGGQPQHF | TGTGCCAGCAGCCAGGCTACTCCCGGAGGCCAGCCCCAGCATTTT | few | TRBJ1-5 | - | TRBV4-2
CAISAGSQGMLETQYF | TGTGCCATCAGTGCCGGGTCCCAGGGGATGTTAGAGACCCAGTACTTC | - | TRBJ2-5 | - | TRBV10-3
CASSVEWGQSEEQYF | TGTGCCAGCAGCGTAGAGTGGGGGCAATCGGAAGAGCAGTACTTC | - | TRBJ2-7 | - | TRBV9
CASSLGDRGNYGYTF | TGTGCCAGCAGTTTGGGAGACAGGGGAAACTATGGCTACACCTTC | - | TRBJ1-2 | TRBD1 | TRBV28
CASSGTGMPNEKLFF | TGTGCCAGCAGCGGTACAGGAATGCCCAATGAAAAACTGTTTTTT | - | TRBJ1-4 | - | TRBV5-6
CASSSRQNNEQFF | TGTGCCAGCAGCTCCCGACAGAACAATGAGCAGTTCTTC | - | TRBJ2-1 | - | TRBV7-3
CASSIRDSPLYEQYF | TGTGCCAGTAGTATTCGAGACTCTCCCCTCTACGAGCAGTACTTC | - | TRBJ2-7 | - | TRBV19
CASSFGQGFTIYF | TGTGCCAGCAGCTTCGGACAGGGGTTCACCATATATTTT | - | TRBJ1-3 | TRBD1 | TRBV28
CASSQTPPGQGFYTTDTQYF | TGTGCCAGCAGCCAAACCCCCCCAGGACAGGGGTTCTATACTACAGATACGCAGTATTTT | - | TRBJ2-3 | TRBD1 | TRBV14
CASSELAGGPPRIF | TGTGCCAGCAGTGAATTAGCGGGAGGGCCCCCTAGGATCTTC | - | TRBJ2-1 | TRBD2 | TRBV28
CASSRTGAGELFF | TGCGCCAGCAGTCGGACAGGGGCCGGGGAGCTGTTTTTT | - | TRBJ2-2 | TRBD1 | TRBV10-2
CASSVGLRGTDTQYF | TGTGCCAGCAGCGTAGGACTCCGAGGGACAGATACGCAGTATTTT | - | TRBJ2-3 | - | TRBV9
CAAWPSGGISYEQYF | TGTGCCGCCTGGCCTTCCGGGGGAATTTCCTACGAGCAGTACTTC | once | TRBJ2-7 | - | TRBV30
CASSASGSAYNEQFF | TGTGCCAGTAGCGCTAGCGGGAGCGCCTACAATGAGCAGTTCTTC | - | TRBJ2-1 | TRBD2 | TRBV19
CASSQVRGRAATGELFF | TGTGCCAGCAGCCAAGTCAGGGGTCGGGCCGCGACCGGGGAGCTGTTTTTT | few | TRBJ2-2 | - | TRBV9
CAISESASSYNEQFF | TGTGCCATCAGTGAGTCGGCTAGCTCCTACAATGAGCAGTTCTTC | - | TRBJ2-1 | - | TRBV10-3
CASSERSRGTGELFF | TGTGCCAGCAGTGAACGTTCCAGGGGCACCGGGGAGCTGTTTTTT | - | TRBJ2-2 | - | TRBV6-1
CASSIGTGAYGYTF | TGCGCCAGCAGCATCGGGACAGGGGCCTATGGCTACACCTTC | - | TRBJ1-2 | TRBD1 | TRBV5-1
CASSLEGGRETQYF | TGCGCCAGCAGCTTGGAAGGGGGCAGGGAGACCCAGTACTTC | - | TRBJ2-5 | TRBD1 | TRBV5-1
CASSLPSRQASYEQYF | TGTGCCAGCAGCTTACCGAGTCGACAGGCCTCCTACGAGCAGTACTTC | - | TRBJ2-7 | - | TRBV7-9
CASSRTGYYGYTF | TGTGCCAGCAGCCGGACAGGGTACTATGGCTACACCTTC | few | TRBJ1-2 | TRBD1 | TRBV27
CASRFRRNTEAFF | TGTGCAAGTCGCTTCCGCAGGAACACTGAAGCTTTCTTT | - | TRBJ1-1 | - | TRBV12-2
CATNQLAEETQYF | TGTGCCACCAACCAACTAGCGGAAGAGACCCAGTACTTC | few | TRBJ2-5 | TRBD2 | TRBV6-5
CASSLVQDQPQHF | TGTGCCAGCAGCTTAGTTCAGGATCAGCCCCAGCATTTT | - | TRBJ1-5 | - | TRBV11-2